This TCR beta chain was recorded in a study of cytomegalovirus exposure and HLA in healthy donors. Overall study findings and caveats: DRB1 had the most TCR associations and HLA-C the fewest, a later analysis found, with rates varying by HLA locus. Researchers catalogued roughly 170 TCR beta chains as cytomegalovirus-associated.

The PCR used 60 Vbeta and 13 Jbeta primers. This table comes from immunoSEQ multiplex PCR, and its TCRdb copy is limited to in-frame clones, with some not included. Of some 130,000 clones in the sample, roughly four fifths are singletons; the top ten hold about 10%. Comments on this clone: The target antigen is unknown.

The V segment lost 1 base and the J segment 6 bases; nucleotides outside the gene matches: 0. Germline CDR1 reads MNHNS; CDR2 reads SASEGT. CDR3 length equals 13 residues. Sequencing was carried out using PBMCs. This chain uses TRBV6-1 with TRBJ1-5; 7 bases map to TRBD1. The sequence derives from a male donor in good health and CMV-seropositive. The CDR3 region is CASSEGDSQPQHF. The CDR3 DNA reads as TGTGCCAGCAGTGAAGGGGACAGTCAGCCCCAGCATTTT.